This T cell receptor beta chain stems from a study of T cells after somatic rescue of genetic block. Profiled with immunoSEQ multiplex PCR; TCRdb holds only in-frame clones, not every one. The repertoire holds 11,000 to 15,000 clones, more than 65% seen once, with 11% to 15% in the top ten. The germline V gene has CDR1 MNHNY and CDR2 SVGAGI (reference sequence). There are 15 residues in the CDR3. V shed 6 bases, J shed 6 bases, and the junction held 6 bases outside the gene matches. This clonotype originated in a boy younger than 18. The material sequenced was peripheral blood mononuclear cells (PBMCs). V gene TRBV6-6 combines with J gene TRBJ2-1, with 12 bases matching TRBD2. This CDR3 reads CASSSGTSGFNEQFF. Here the CDR3 DNA reads TGTGCCAGCAGCTCCGGGACTAGCGGGTTCAATGAGCAGTTCTTC.